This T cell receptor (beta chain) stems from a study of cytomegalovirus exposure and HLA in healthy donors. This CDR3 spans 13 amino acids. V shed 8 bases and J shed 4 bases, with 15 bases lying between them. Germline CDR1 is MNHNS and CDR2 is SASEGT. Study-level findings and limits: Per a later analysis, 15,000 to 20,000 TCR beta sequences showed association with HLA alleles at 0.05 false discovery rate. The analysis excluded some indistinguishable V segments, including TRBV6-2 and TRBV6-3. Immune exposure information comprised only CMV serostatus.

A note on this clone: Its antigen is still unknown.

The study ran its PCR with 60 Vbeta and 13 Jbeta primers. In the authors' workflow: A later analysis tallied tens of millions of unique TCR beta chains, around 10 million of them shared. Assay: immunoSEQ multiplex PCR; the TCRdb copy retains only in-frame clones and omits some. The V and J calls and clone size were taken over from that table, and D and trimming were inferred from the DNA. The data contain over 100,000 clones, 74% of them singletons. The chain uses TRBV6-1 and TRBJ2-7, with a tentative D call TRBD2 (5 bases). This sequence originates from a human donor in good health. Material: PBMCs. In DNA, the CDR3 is TGTGCCAGCGGCACGGGGAGCCTTTACGAGCAGTACTTC. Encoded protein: CASGTGSLYEQYF.